This T cell receptor beta chain was profiled in a study of PD-1 blockade in classical Hodgkin lymphoma (dated by TCRdb to the early 2020s). For context, the study as a whole: Nivolumab dosing was 3 mg/kg intravenously every 2 weeks, continuing until either disease progression or unacceptable toxicity. A peripheral blood immune signature of response to PD-1 blockade in classical Hodgkin lymphoma was defined using TCR beta sequencing and CyTOF.

General study outcomes and caveats: Trial patients achieving complete response had baseline diversity similar to newly diagnosed patients, whereas partial responders and progressors had significantly lower diversity. The study covered only a single clinical trial cohort, and the causes of the repertoire differences, possibly disease activity or prior therapy, were still not defined. Baseline TCR diversity was reported as lower in newly diagnosed patients than in healthy donors, and lower still in relapsed/refractory patients. By C4D1, a significant rise was seen in CD4+ TCR diversity but not in CD8+ TCR diversity (p=0.0027 vs p=0.16), and the rise was most apparent among complete responders (p=0.02). Lower diversity was observed in patients in whom nivolumab was started less than 1 year after ASCT, and these patients were excluded from later analyses so that confounding by immune reconstitution would be avoided.

Per the publication, the time point label means: cycle 1 day 1 (C1D1), immediately before nivolumab initiation. Every trial patient had relapsed after autologous stem cell transplantation, and cohorts A, B and C differed in prior brentuximab vedotin exposure. The trial cohort included around 56 patients with relapsed/refractory classical Hodgkin lymphoma, and each patient had a best overall response of complete response, partial response or progressive disease. In the multi-cohort phase II CheckMate 205 trial, trial patients received single-agent nivolumab. Best overall response was determined by an independent review committee according to the 2007 International Working Group response criteria. PBMCs from the trial were collected at three points: immediately before nivolumab initiation (C1D1), and during therapy at cycle 2 day 1 and cycle 4 day 1. Peripheral blood was collected in 8 mL Vacutainer Cell Preparation Tubes, from which PBMCs were isolated by centrifugation and then cryopreserved.

Note on this clone: Its specific antigen is unknown. No qualities accompany the bases; no much larger clone lies one base away.

Taken from the germline V gene, the CDR1 and CDR2 loops are SQVTM and ANQGSEA. Including the terminal cysteine and phenylalanine, the CDR3 comprises 14 residues. Just the 42-base CDR3 DNA is kept, in frame starting at base 1. Trimming accounts for 6 bases at V and 2 bases at J, while the number of junction bases matched to no gene is 6. Genomic DNA was isolated using the Qiagen DNeasy kit from unsorted PBMCs as well as from negatively selected CD4+ and CD8+ fractions. TCR beta CDR3 regions were subjected to amplification by immunoSEQ multiplex PCR with primers that anneal to V and J segments. A synthetic immune receptor repertoire was used to minimize amplification bias, and any residual bias was removed computationally once sequencing was done. The paper's data handling went like this. Repertoire diversity was quantified as the Shannon entropy index using custom Python scripts. Unsorted, CD4+ and CD8+ repertoires were analyzed separately, except for combined analyses in which CD4+ and CD8+ sequences were merged in silico. Clonal expansion was defined as a frequency increase of at least 2-fold after treatment compared with C1D1, and clones undetected at baseline were assigned a pseudocount of 0.5. Clones with 0 or 1 copy at C1D1 were classified as singleton clones, and clones with 2 or more copies were classified as non-singleton clones. By matching protein sequences in sorted samples from the same patient, clones expanded in unsorted samples were annotated as CD4+, CD8+ or unknown. Wilcoxon tests on paired samples were used to test diversity changes from C1D1 to C4D1. This immuneACCESS table, as held by TCRdb, lists in-frame sequences with V and J called but not all clones. Of the missing ones, under half trace to an unresolved V gene in checked studies; the others have no known cause. From that table come the V and J calls and clone size; the DNA was used to work out D and trimming. The sample profile shows roughly 19,000 clones; around 84% of them were found once. Roughly 6.4% of the sample rests with the top ten.

Sequenced here: peripheral blood mononuclear cells (PBMCs), sampled at baseline. The sequence is built from TRBV29-1 and TRBJ2-3, with 9 bases in between that match TRBD2. The sequence derives from a human donor with classical Hodgkin lymphoma. The encoded CDR3 is CSVTQRGATDTQYF. The sequenced DNA is TGCAGCGTCACCCAGCGGGGGGCCACAGATACGCAGTATTTT.